These T cell receptor beta chains were read from a single sample in a study of blood T cell repertoires in COVID-19. The table came from immunoSEQ multiplex PCR; TCRdb's copy has only in-frame clones and leaves some out. Of approximately 150,000 clones in the sample, about 91% are singletons; the top ten hold more than 25%. The source material was peripheral blood. These receptors originate from a human donor in a cohort sampled during active COVID-19. CDR3s include the opening cysteine and the closing phenylalanine or tryptophan. D genes are given only for firm matches. Clone size is shown for a subset of rows, as once, few, many or a class of expanded clone.

DNA	CDR3	D	length	V	J	size
TGTGCCAGCTCACCCTCGACAGGGAGCTACACTGAAGCTTTCTTT	CASSPSTGSYTEAFF	TRBD1	15	TRBV18	TRBJ1-1	few
TGCGCCAGCAGCTTCGGGGGGCGAAACACCATATATTTT	CASSFGGRNTIYF	NA	13	TRBV5-1	TRBJ1-3	NA
TGCGCCAGCAGCCCTGGGACTAGCGAAGAGACCCAGTACTTC	CASSPGTSEETQYF	TRBD2	14	TRBV5-1	TRBJ2-5	NA
TGTGCCATCAGTGAACAGCTCTCCTACGAGCAGTACTTC	CAISEQLSYEQYF	NA	13	TRBV10-3	TRBJ2-7	NA
TGTGCCAGCAGCTTAGAAGGGGTCCAAGAGACCCAGTACTTC	CASSLEGVQETQYF	NA	14	TRBV11-2	TRBJ2-5	NA
TGTGCCAGCAGCTCCCAGGGGAGGGGAGGTCAGCCCCAGCATTTT	CASSSQGRGGQPQHF	NA	15	TRBV7-6	TRBJ1-5	NA
TGTGCCAGCAGTGAGAGGCAGGGAACGTCAGAGACCCAGTACTTC	CASSERQGTSETQYF	NA	15	TRBV6-1	TRBJ2-5	NA
TGTGCCTGGATAGCGGGCTCGAACACCGGGGAGCTGTTTTTT	CAWIAGSNTGELFF	TRBD2	14	TRBV30	TRBJ2-2	NA
TGTGCCATCAGTGCCCGGACAGGGGAGAACACTGAAGCTTTCTTT	CAISARTGENTEAFF	TRBD1	15	TRBV10-3	TRBJ1-1	once
TGTGCCAGATCCCCTCGGGTCTATGGCTACACCTTC	CARSPRVYGYTF	NA	12	TRBV6-7	TRBJ1-2	NA
TGTGCCAGCAGCGTAGGGGGCGCAGGGGAGACCCAGTACTTC	CASSVGGAGETQYF	NA	14	TRBV9	TRBJ2-5	NA
TGTGCTAGTGGTTTGCCAGGACAGGCGAGAGCTTTCTTT	CASGLPGQARAFF	TRBD1	13	TRBV12-5	TRBJ1-1	NA
TGTGCCACCAGCAGGACCGGACAGGGCGCAGATACGCAGTATTTT	CATSRTGQGADTQYF	TRBD1	15	TRBV15	TRBJ2-3	NA
TGCGCCAGCAGCCCAGTTACAGGGGGAGGTCAGCCCCAGCATTTT	CASSPVTGGGQPQHF	TRBD1	15	TRBV5-1	TRBJ1-5	NA
TGTGCCAGTACCCCCTGGAGCTTACAGAACACCGGGGAGCTGTTTTTT	CASTPWSLQNTGELFF	NA	16	TRBV19	TRBJ2-2	NA
TGTGCCAGCAGCCTACGGGGGGGCAATGAGCAGTTCTTC	CASSLRGGNEQFF	TRBD2	13	TRBV3-1/TRBV3-2	TRBJ2-1	NA
TGTGCCAGCAGCTTAGTTTCAGGGGGGACAAAATGGGGTTCACCCCTCCACTTT	CASSLVSGGTKWGSPLHF	TRBD1	18	TRBV11-2	TRBJ1-6	NA
TGTGCCAGCAGCTTAGCCAGGGTGCACACAGATACGCAGTATTTT	CASSLARVHTDTQYF	NA	15	TRBV7-3	TRBJ2-3	NA
TGCGCCAGCAGCCCCAGTGATGGGCGAAGGCACGAGCAGTACTTC	CASSPSDGRRHEQYF	NA	15	TRBV4-1	TRBJ2-7	NA
TGCGCCAGCAGCCCATGGCAGGGGGCCTACAATGAGCAGTTCTTC	CASSPWQGAYNEQFF	TRBD1	15	TRBV5-1	TRBJ2-1	NA